The next 29 T cell receptor beta chains were all read from a single sample in a study of control samples from healthy donors and cancer patients. Sequencing was performed with immunoSEQ multiplex PCR; in TCRdb, only in-frame clones are kept and a portion is missing. The data hold about 100,000 clones, with more than 85% observed a single time. The sequencing input was blood. These TCRs come from a woman in her 50s in good health.

J is TRBJ2-7 and V is TRBV6-6, with D unresolved. V lost 5 bases, J lost 2 bases, and 10 bases lay in between. This CDR3 comprises 13 residues. CDR1 and CDR2 from the germline V gene are MNHNY and SVGAGI (reference sequence). The DNA of the CDR3 is TGTGCCAGCAGTCACGGGCCGACCTACGAGCAGTACGTC. Translated, it gives CASSHGPTYEQYV.

The chain carries TRBV7-2 and TRBJ2-2; the match to TRBD2 covers 10 bases. After removal of 5 bases from V and 6 bases from J, the junction contained 9 bases not matched to a gene. Per germline, CDR1 SGHTA and CDR2 FQGNSA. This CDR3 contains 16 residues. CDR3 loop: CASSQQRGGLPGELFF. The CDR3 DNA reads as TGTGCCAGCAGCCAACAGCGGGGGGGCCTCCCCGGGGAGCTGTTTTTT.

The CDR3 sequence: CASDPQSGTGGTGELFF. The CDR3 region has the DNA TGTGCCAGCGACCCCCAATCCGGGACAGGGGGCACCGGGGAGCTGTTTTTT. The chain recombines TRBV25-1 with TRBJ2-2; 11 positions agree with TRBD1. The CDR3 sequence is 17 residues long. J was trimmed by 4 bases and V by 8 bases; bases with no gene match: 12. Germline V gives CDR1 MGHDK, CDR2 SYGVNS.

The rearrangement joins TRBV20-1 to TRBJ1-1; no firm D call. The CDR3 has 10 amino acids. The ends were cut back, 5 bases at V and 7 bases at J, with 8 bases in the middle. The germline V gene encodes CDR1 DFQATT and CDR2 SNEGSKA (reference sequence). CDR3 DNA: TGCAGTGCTTTGAGTCTTGAAGCTTTCTTT. It translates to CSALSLEAFF.

J is TRBJ1-4 and V is TRBV11-2; maybe TRBD1 (5 bases). The germline gives CDR1 SGHAT, CDR2 FQNNGV. The CDR3 runs 14 residues. V was trimmed by 6 bases and J by 7 bases, leaving 15 bases between them. CDR3 region: CASRLGGGGEKLFF. The CDR3 DNA reads as TGTGCCAGCAGGCTCGGGGGGGGAGGTGAAAAACTGTTTTTT.

CDR3 loop: CATIGGPNTEAFF. CDR3 sequence (DNA): TGTGCCACCATCGGCGGGCCGAACACTGAAGCTTTCTTT. This sequence joins TRBV24-1 and TRBJ1-1; D gene unclear. CDR3 size: 13 residues. The germline V gene encodes CDR1 KGHDR and CDR2 SFDVKD. Trimming pared 8 bases from V and 1 base from J, leaving 10 bases between.

V usage is TRBV12-3 or TRBV12-4 and J usage is TRBJ2-1, with D maybe TRBD2 (5 bases). There are 13 residues in the CDR3. Trimming removed 5 bases at V and 5 bases at J, with 10 bases between. CDR3 amino acids: CASSSGDHNEQFF. CDR3 nucleotide sequence: TGTGCCAGCAGTAGCGGAGATCACAATGAGCAGTTCTTC.

As concerns this clone: The sample holds other DNA sequences that translate to the same CDR3. The rearrangement links TRBV5-1 to TRBJ1-3; D gene unclear. CDR1 and CDR2 from the germline V gene are SGHRS and YFSETQ. The germline V and J ends were trimmed by 4 bases and 0 bases, with 8 bases remaining between them. The CDR3 extends over 14 amino acids. The CDR3 region is CASSPGSSGNTIYF. The CDR3 DNA is TGCGCCAGCAGCCCCGGGAGCTCTGGAAACACCATATATTTT.

The chain uses TRBV21-1 and TRBJ2-1; the table's D call TRBD2 went unverified against the DNA. TRBV21-1 is flagged as a pseudogene. The CDR3 extends over 18 amino acids. CDR3 coding DNA: TGTGCCAGCAGCAAAACGGGAGGGACTAGCGGGCCCTACAATGAGCAGTTCTTC. This codes for CASSKTGGTSGPYNEQFF.

The rearrangement joins TRBV7-2 to TRBJ2-5; D is ambiguous. Per the germline V gene, CDR1 is SGHTA and CDR2 is FQGNSA. The V and J ends lost 5 bases and 4 bases respectively, with 11 bases between them. The CDR3 consists of 13 residues. The CDR3 region is CASSPGLGETQYF. CDR3 sequence (DNA): TGTGCCAGCAGCCCCGGGTTGGGAGAGACCCAGTACTTC. The full variable domain, with the rest looked up from reference TRBV7-2 and TRBJ2-5, is GAGVSQSPSNKVTEKGKDVELRCDPISGHTALYWYRQSLGQGLEFLIYFQGNSAPDKSGLPSDRFSAERTGGSVSTLTIQRTQQEDSAVYLCASSPGLGETQYFGPGTRLLVL.

This sequence joins TRBV6-2 or TRBV6-3 and TRBJ2-7; 15 nucleotides align to TRBD2. CDR3 length: 16 amino acids. Germline trimming cut 2 bases from V and 5 bases from J; bases unmatched to any gene: 4. The germline V gene encodes CDR1 MNHEY and CDR2 SVGEGT. The CDR3, as DNA: TGTGCCAGCAGTTACGGGACTAGCGGGAGGCGGAACGAGCAGTACGTC. Residues: CASSYGTSGRRNEQYV.

A few counts support this clone. The chain combines TRBV6-5 with TRBJ1-5; 7 bases line up with TRBD1. CDR3 length: 14 residues. The germline CDR1 and CDR2 sequences are MNHEY and SVGAGI. J gave up 6 bases and V 2 bases, and 4 bases lay outside the gene matches. The chain's CDR3 is CASSYKGAIQPQHF. Written as DNA, the CDR3 is TGTGCCAGCAGTTACAAGGGGGCGATTCAGCCCCAGCATTTT.

V gene TRBV2 combines with J gene TRBJ1-5; unclear D gene. Germline loops: CDR1 SNHLY, CDR2 FYNNEI. The length of the CDR3 is 14 residues. V was trimmed by 3 bases and J by 0 bases, leaving 6 bases between them. CDR3 protein: CASSDWVSNQPQHF. CDR3 bases: TGTGCCAGCAGTGATTGGGTTAGCAATCAGCCCCAGCATTTT.

The chain is built from TRBV27 and TRBJ2-3, with 10 bases lining up with TRBD2. The germline gives CDR1 MNHEY, CDR2 SMNVEV (reference sequence). The CDR3 totals 15 residues. With V trimmed by 5 bases and J by 3 bases, 5 bases remained unmatched. The CDR3 DNA reads as TGTGCCAGCAGTCGGGTAGCGGGAGGTACAGATACGCAGTATTTT. This encodes CASSRVAGGTDTQYF.

This sequence joins TRBV20-1 and TRBJ2-2, with unresolved D. CDR3 length: 11 residues. Germline V gene data show CDR1 as DFQATT and CDR2 as SNEGSKA (reference sequence). Trimming took off 5 bases at V and 8 bases at J, with 9 bases between the two ends. CDR3 coding DNA: TGCAGTGCTCTGACTTGGGGGGAGCTGTTTTTT. Translated: CSALTWGELFF.

This clone was observed a single time. The chain employs TRBV2 and TRBJ2-7; 7 positions match TRBD2. Germline CDR1 is SNHLY and CDR2 is FYNNEI. The J segment lost 2 bases and the V segment lost 6 bases, leaving 7 bases of the junction unmatched. CDR3 length equals 14 residues. Here the CDR3 reads CASSSGGTPYEQYV. CDR3 DNA sequence: TGTGCCAGCAGCTCGGGGGGAACCCCCTACGAGCAGTACGTC.

This clone was observed a few times. The chain carries TRBV25-1 and TRBJ2-7; TRBD1 aligns across 7 bases. Germline V lookup: CDR1 MGHDK, CDR2 SYGVNS. The junction had 7 bases not matched to a gene; V was cut back by 5 bases and J by 6 bases. The CDR3 spans 13 residues. The CDR3 sequence is CASSLGAGGEQYF. The CDR3 DNA is TGTGCCAGCAGTCTTGGGGCAGGGGGCGAGCAGTACTTC.

The chain couples TRBV5-1 to TRBJ2-3; 7 bases line up with TRBD2. V was clipped by 3 bases and J by 0 bases; unmatched bases: 7. The length of the CDR3 is 16 residues. From germline, CDR1 is SGHRS and CDR2 YFSETQ. This CDR3 is CASSSPGTTSTDTQYF. Here the CDR3 DNA reads TGCGCCAGCAGCTCCCCTGGGACTACAAGCACAGATACGCAGTATTTT.

The genes are TRBV29-1 and TRBJ2-5, with unresolved D. The germline V and J ends were trimmed by 5 bases and 2 bases, with 18 bases remaining between them. Germline V gives CDR1 SQVTM, CDR2 ANQGSEA. The CDR3 is made up of 15 amino acids. The CDR3 sequence: CSVNTRTSRQETQYF. CDR3 nucleotide sequence: TGCAGCGTTAACACCAGAACATCGAGACAAGAGACCCAGTACTTC.

The chain links TRBV7-8 to TRBJ1-2; D gene uncertain. CDR3 length: 14 amino acids. Germline CDR1 SGHVS, CDR2 FQNEAQ. The V end was cut by 0 bases, the J end by 1 base, with 6 bases between. In DNA form, the CDR3 reads TGTGCCAGCAGCTTAGCGGGCAGTAACTATGGCTACACCTTC. Residues: CASSLAGSNYGYTF.

The chain combines TRBV6-6 with TRBJ2-5; D is possibly TRBD1 or TRBD2 (5 bases each). Per the germline V gene, CDR1 is MNHNY and CDR2 is SVGAGI (reference sequence). The CDR3 is 11 residues long. Trimming took off 8 bases at V and 5 bases at J, with 9 bases between the two ends. Written as DNA, the CDR3 is TGTGCCAGCGTCGAGGGGGAGACCCAGTACTTC. Its protein product is CASVEGETQYF.

The chain links TRBV5-8 to TRBJ2-1, with unresolved D. The CDR3 is 13 amino acids. V shed 3 bases and J shed 7 bases, with 11 bases lying between them. Germline assignment: CDR1 SGHTS and CDR2 YDEGEE. The chain's CDR3 is CASSSNPGNEQFF. The CDR3 bases are TGTGCCAGCAGCTCCAACCCAGGTAATGAGCAGTTCTTC.

The rearrangement joins TRBV12-3 or TRBV12-4 to TRBJ2-1; D is unresolved. The CDR3 covers 11 residues. With 6 bases removed from V and 9 bases from J, the gap between germline ends came to 9 bases. The CDR3 DNA sequence: TGTGCCAGCAGCTCGTGGGGTGAGCAGTTCTTC. This encodes CASSSWGEQFF.

The chain carries TRBV27 and TRBJ2-1; TRBD2 agrees at 9 bases. J gave up 0 bases and V 5 bases, and 11 bases lay outside the gene matches. CDR3 length: 18 residues. Germline values: CDR1 MNHEY, CDR2 SMNVEV (reference sequence). The chain's CDR3 is CASSGVAGVWSSYNEQFF. The CDR3 coding sequence is TGTGCCAGCAGTGGGGTAGCGGGAGTCTGGAGCTCCTACAATGAGCAGTTCTTC.

The gene calls are TRBV3-1 (or the pseudogene TRBV3-2) and TRBJ1-1, with a possible D match to TRBD1 (5 bases). CDR3 size: 23 residues. Germline V gives CDR1 LGHDT, CDR2 YNNKEL (reference sequence). V gave up 1 base and J gave up 0 bases, with 33 bases separating them. The chain's CDR3 is CASSQVPYRLYYNPPPMNTEAFF. CDR3 bases: TGTGCCAGCAGCCAAGTCCCCTACAGGTTATATTATAACCCACCCCCAATGAACACTGAAGCTTTCTTT.

The V gene is TRBV7-3, the J gene TRBJ2-3; the D call may be TRBD1 or TRBD2 (5 bases each). V was shortened by 4 bases and J by 4 bases, with 18 bases between the two germline ends. CDR1 is SGHTA and CDR2 is FQGTGA in the germline V gene. This CDR3 is built from 16 residues. The CDR3 loop reads CASSSPGTAKADTQYF. The DNA for the CDR3 is TGTGCCAGCAGCTCCCCCGGGACCGCAAAGGCAGATACGCAGTATTTT.

The V call is TRBV9, the J call TRBJ2-6; D might be TRBD2 (6 bases). There are 14 residues in the CDR3. Trimming took off 4 bases at V and 4 bases at J, with 9 bases between the two ends. Germline V gene lookup returns CDR1 SGDLS and CDR2 YYNGEE. The CDR3 DNA follows: TGTGCCAGCAGCCGCGGGGCCGGGGCCAACGTCCTGACTTTC. Translated, it gives CASSRGAGANVLTF. Together with reference TRBV9 and TRBJ2-6, the CDR3 gives the full variable domain: DSGVTQTPKHLITATGQRVTLRCSPRSGDLSVYWYQQSLDQGLQFLIQYYNGEERAKGNILERFSAQQFPDLHSELNLSSLELGDSALYFCASSRGAGANVLTFGAGSRLTVL.

The V gene is TRBV6-5, the J gene TRBJ1-3, with D unresolved. Germline V lookup: CDR1 MNHEY, CDR2 SVGAGI. This CDR3 region has 10 residues. The CDR3 DNA sequence: TGTGCAAGCTCTGGAAACACCATATATTTT. Translating it yields CASSGNTIYF.

The rearrangement joins TRBV5-8 to TRBJ1-5; 9 bases fit TRBD1. The CDR3 has 14 amino acids. Germline V gene sequence: CDR1 SGHTS, CDR2 YDEGEE. The V and J ends lost 4 bases and 6 bases, in that order; junction bases with no gene match: 5. Here the CDR3 DNA reads TGTGCCAGCAGCCCGGGACAGGGAGGTCAGCCCCAGCATTTT. Its translation is CASSPGQGGQPQHF.